These T cell receptor beta chains were read from a single sample in a study of T cells in Graves' hyperthyroidism and ophthalmopathy. MiXCR was run by TCRdb on the multiplex PCR reads, yielding one entry per CDR3 protein. This sample has a few hundred thousand distinct CDR3 sequences; 18% occur once, and the top ten carry about 38%. Source material: blood. These receptors all stem from a man younger than 35 with Graves' ophthalmopathy. Both conserved end residues are part of each CDR3. A D gene is named only where the DNA matches it firmly. The size of a clone is reported for some rows only, either as once, few or many, or as a class for expanded clones.

many	TRBV3-1	TRBJ1-3	TRBD1	CASSQRTGTGNTIYF	TGTGCCAGCAGCCAGAGGACAGGGACTGGAAACACCATATATTTT
few	TRBV20-1	TRBJ1-1	TRBD1	CSATIQGDTEAFF	TGCAGTGCTACGATACAGGGGGACACTGAAGCTTTCTTT
many	TRBV2	TRBJ2-5	.	CASRVGPEETQYF	TGTGCCAGCAGGGTCGGACCGGAAGAGACCCAGTACTTC
many	TRBV2	TRBJ1-1	.	CATRANTEAFF	TGTGCCACGAGGGCGAACACTGAAGCTTTCTTT
.	TRBV12-3/TRBV12-4	TRBJ2-1	.	CASSLVWGGANEQFF	TGTGCCAGCAGTTTAGTTTGGGGTGGTGCCAATGAGCAGTTCTTC
.	TRBV18	TRBJ2-7	.	CASSHGPTYEQYF	TGTGCCAGCTCACACGGACCTACCTACGAGCAGTACTTC
many	TRBV6-1	TRBJ2-3	.	CASSRGYSTDTQYF	TGTGCCAGCAGTAGAGGTTATAGCACAGATACGCAGTATTTT
few	TRBV2	TRBJ1-3	.	CASSEEISGNTIYF	TGTGCCAGCAGTGAGGAGATCTCTGGAAACACCATATATTTT
many	TRBV2	TRBJ2-6	TRBD2	CASSEFSGLGANVLTF	TGTGCCAGCAGTGAATTTAGCGGGCTAGGGGCCAACGTCCTGACTTTC
few	TRBV10-2	TRBJ1-5	.	CASSEGQANQPQHF	TGCGCCAGCAGTGAGGGGCAGGCCAATCAGCCCCAGCATTTT
few	TRBV2	TRBJ2-3	TRBD2	CASTGLAGDVDTQYF	TGTGCCAGCACCGGACTAGCGGGGGATGTAGATACGCAGTATTTT
.	TRBV18	TRBJ1-3	.	CASSGTGQSSGNTIYF	TGTGCCAGCTCCGGCACTGGACAAAGCTCTGGAAACACCATATATTTT
.	TRBV6-1	TRBJ2-7	TRBD2	CASILRGLAGGRGEQYF	TGTGCCAGCATCTTAAGAGGGCTAGCGGGGGGCCGGGGCGAGCAGTACTTC
few	TRBV10-3	TRBJ2-3	TRBD2	CAIGAAGGQGTDTQYF	TGTGCCATCGGTGCGGCGGGGGGCCAAGGCACAGATACGCAGTATTTT
.	TRBV25-1	TRBJ2-3	.	CASSETGPDTQYF	TGTGCCAGCAGTGAAACAGGGCCAGATACGCAGTATTTT
.	TRBV20-1	TRBJ1-3	TRBD1	CSAFGDRARDTIYF	TGCAGTGCGTTTGGGGACAGGGCAAGGGACACCATATATTTT
.	TRBV19	TRBJ2-1	TRBD2	CASRVSGGLHNEQFF	TGTGCCAGTAGGGTTAGCGGGGGGCTACACAATGAGCAGTTCTTC
.	TRBV11-2	TRBJ2-2	TRBD1	CASRPRDRVYGELFF	TGTGCCAGCAGACCCCGGGACAGGGTATACGGGGAGCTGTTTTTT
.	TRBV20-1	TRBJ1-1	.	CSGKRGNTEAFF	TGCAGTGGTAAGAGGGGGAACACTGAAGCTTTCTTT
.	TRBV5-1	TRBJ2-2	.	CASSLGSARLNTGELFF	TGCGCCAGCAGCTTGGGCTCGGCTAGACTGAACACCGGGGAGCTGTTTTTT
many	TRBV20-1	TRBJ2-7	.	CSARVLGLARTYEQYF	TGCAGTGCTAGAGTGTTGGGATTAGCGAGGACCTACGAGCAGTACTTC
.	TRBV2	TRBJ2-1	TRBD2	CASRDSGGPGVGYNEQFF	TGTGCCAGCAGGGATAGCGGGGGTCCCGGTGTGGGGTACAATGAGCAGTTCTTC
few	TRBV5-1	TRBJ1-2	TRBD1	CASSPGQGVYDYGYTF	TGCGCCAGCAGCCCGGGACAGGGCGTCTACGACTATGGCTACACCTTC
many	TRBV7-2	TRBJ2-7	TRBD1	CASSPGTGVGYEQYF	TGTGCCAGCAGCCCAGGGACAGGGGTGGGCTACGAGCAGTACTTC
few	TRBV12-3/TRBV12-4	TRBJ2-1	.	CASSSPPPGDQFF	TGTGCCAGCAGTTCCCCTCCCCCTGGGGATCAGTTCTTC
few	TRBV27	TRBJ1-2	.	CASREGPNYGYTF	TGTGCCAGCCGCGAAGGACCTAACTATGGCTACACCTTC
many	TRBV27	TRBJ1-4	.	CASSTTGTTNEKLFF	TGTGCCAGCAGTACAACCGGGACAACAAATGAAAAACTGTTTTTT
many	TRBV6-1	TRBJ1-1	TRBD1	CASSGGTGAKNTEAFF	TGTGCCAGCAGTGGGGGGACAGGGGCTAAGAACACTGAAGCTTTCTTT
.	TRBV27	TRBJ2-2	.	CASSFEAGELFF	TGTGCCAGCAGTTTTGAAGCCGGGGAGCTGTTTTTT
few	TRBV5-1	TRBJ2-1	TRBD2	CASSHGGANEQFF	TGCGCCAGCTCACACGGGGGGGCGAATGAGCAGTTCTTC
.	TRBV6-4	TRBJ2-2	TRBD1	CASSGTGADTGELFF	TGTGCCAGCAGTGGGACAGGCGCTGACACCGGGGAGCTGTTTTTT
many	TRBV6-1	TRBJ1-2	.	CASTQRSQTLYGYTF	TGTGCCAGCACCCAAAGGTCACAGACCCTCTATGGCTACACCTTC
many	TRBV7-2	TRBJ2-7	TRBD2	CASSLVAGSGEQYF	TGTGCCAGCAGCTTGGTAGCGGGGTCTGGCGAGCAGTACTTC
.	TRBV4-1	TRBJ1-1	.	CASSQGLGCTPNTEAFF	TGCGCCAGCAGCCAAGGCCTGGGTTGCACCCCGAACACTGAAGCTTTCTTT
few	TRBV10-3	TRBJ1-5	.	CAISDWDVTQPQHF	TGTGCCATCAGTGATTGGGATGTGACTCAGCCCCAGCATTTT
few	TRBV24-1	TRBJ1-1	.	CAAGDGNTEAFF	TGTGCCGCCGGGGACGGCAACACTGAAGCTTTCTTT